The 8 T cell receptor beta chains below all came from one sample that was sequenced in a study of blood T cells in healthy people across ages. The second PCR ran roughly 6 to 11 cycles with a sample-barcoded 5' primer and J-beta primers. MiXCR, applied by TCRdb to the 5' RACE reads, yields one record per CDR3 protein. The repertoire includes 900,000 to 950,000 distinct CDR3 sequences, 29% of them detected once, and 9.5% to 13% sits in the top ten. This sample was shared with a second study, whose subject was T cells of mothers and their children.

What was sequenced was blood. These receptors all stem from a woman in her thirties or forties in good health.

The V call is TRBV7-2, the J call TRBJ2-2, with a weak D call TRBD1 (6 bases). Germline CDR1 is SGHTA and CDR2 is FQGNSA. Trimming took off 4 bases at V and 3 bases at J, with 9 bases between the two ends. The CDR3 contains 14 residues. The CDR3 here is CASSSWTDTGELFF. The DNA for the CDR3 is TGTGCCAGCAGCTCGTGGACAGACACCGGGGAGCTGTTTTTT.

This clonotype was counted once. This chain uses TRBV12-3 or TRBV12-4 with TRBJ2-3; D uncertain. CDR3 length: 15 amino acids. V was pared by 6 bases and J by 5 bases, with 18 bases between. Here the CDR3 reads CASSPVSPGGDTQYF. In DNA, the CDR3 is TGTGCCAGCAGCCCAGTGAGTCCCGGTGGAGATACGCAGTATTTT.

This clonotype was observed many times. The chain links TRBV15 to TRBJ2-5; 10 bases fit TRBD1. V lost 3 bases, J lost 5 bases, and 6 bases stayed unmatched. The CDR3 totals 15 residues. CDR1 and CDR2 (germline): LNHNV, YYDKDF (reference sequence). The chain's CDR3 is CATSSRDRGRETQYF. The CDR3, as DNA: TGTGCCACCAGCAGCCGGGACAGGGGTCGGGAGACCCAGTACTTC.

This clonotype came up many times. The CDR3 loop is CASSFGLDGYTF. DNA for the CDR3: TGTGCCAGCAGCTTTGGTCTGGATGGCTACACCTTC. The chain combines TRBV5-5 with TRBJ1-2; D unclear. The CDR3 is 12 residues long. Between the trimmed V and J ends, which lost 2 bases and 6 bases, there was a span of 8 bases. Germline V gives CDR1 SGHKS, CDR2 YYEKEE (reference sequence).

The chain carries TRBV5-1 and TRBJ2-2; D unresolved. V was clipped by 6 bases and J by 8 bases, with 8 bases between them. The CDR3 runs to 11 residues. Germline V gene data show CDR1 as SGHRS and CDR2 as YFSETQ. The CDR3 is CASTSGGELFF. The CDR3 DNA sequence: TGCGCCAGCACGTCCGGGGGGGAGCTGTTTTTT. The whole variable domain, filled in from reference TRBV5-1 and TRBJ2-2, reads KAGVTQTPRYLIKTRGQQVTLSCSPISGHRSVSWYQQTPGQGLQFLFEYFSETQRNKGNFPGRFSGRQFSNSRSEMNVSTLELGDSALYLCASTSGGELFFGEGSRLTVL.

This sequence joins TRBV5-1 and TRBJ2-1; D remains unclear. The CDR3 runs to 14 residues. Germline CDR1 reads SGHRS; CDR2 reads YFSETQ. V was trimmed by 0 bases and J by 7 bases, leaving 11 bases between them. The DNA for the CDR3 is TGCGCCAGCAGCTTGGAGGTCCCCGGTAATGAGCAGTTCTTC. Its translation is CASSLEVPGNEQFF. Complete variable domain (other parts from reference TRBV5-1 and TRBJ2-1): KAGVTQTPRYLIKTRGQQVTLSCSPISGHRSVSWYQQTPGQGLQFLFEYFSETQRNKGNFPGRFSGRQFSNSRSEMNVSTLELGDSALYLCASSLEVPGNEQFFGPGTRLTVL.

V gene TRBV27 combines with J gene TRBJ2-7, with D perhaps matching TRBD2 (5 bases). This CDR3 comprises 13 residues. V was shortened by 6 bases and J by 6 bases, with 15 bases between the two germline ends. Germline lookup yields CDR1 MNHEY and CDR2 SMNVEV (reference sequence). The CDR3 region is CASRRAGPAEQYF. In DNA form, the CDR3 reads TGTGCCAGCAGGAGGGCAGGCCCTGCCGAGCAGTACTTC.

In its sample, this clonotype was seen a few times. This CDR3 reads CSARGGLPGRETQYF. CDR3 nucleotides: TGCAGTGCTAGAGGGGGACTCCCGGGGCGGGAGACCCAGTACTTC. J is TRBJ2-5 and V is TRBV20-1, with a weak D call TRBD2 (6 bases). This CDR3 is 15 amino acids long. The V and J ends lost 1 base and 5 bases respectively, with 17 bases between them. Germline V gene lookup returns CDR1 DFQATT and CDR2 SNEGSKA (reference sequence).